Listed below are T cell receptor beta chains from one sample, sequenced in a study of T cells in Graves' hyperthyroidism and ophthalmopathy. TCRdb re-called the multiplex PCR reads with MiXCR, one entry per CDR3 protein. Of approximately 350,000 distinct CDR3 sequences detected, 13% to 15% appear once; the ten largest clones hold approximately 20%. The sequencing sample was made of blood. These receptor sequences come from a woman aged 60 to 75 with Graves' ophthalmopathy. Each CDR3 is given with its conserved first and last residue. The D gene is left open where the match is weak. A row's size may be missing; if present it is once, few, many or a size class.

>few|TRBJ1-6|TRBV5-1|NA
CASSLTATDSNSPLHF
TGCGCCAGCAGCTTGACGGCGACGGATTCTAATTCACCCCTCCACTTT
>few|TRBJ2-7|TRBV20-1|TRBD2
CSAEAGGNSYEQYF
TGCAGTGCTGAGGCGGGAGGGAACTCCTACGAGCAGTACTTC
>few|TRBJ1-5|TRBV6-1|NA
CASSEAFSNQPQHF
TGTGCCAGCAGTGAAGCTTTTAGCAATCAGCCCCAGCATTTT
>once|TRBJ2-2|TRBV5-4|TRBD1
CASSYGTGSPGELFF
TGTGCCAGCAGCTACGGGACAGGGTCACCCGGGGAGCTGTTTTTT
>many|TRBJ2-7|TRBV7-9|TRBD2
CASSLVGLAGGGEQYF
TGTGCCAGCAGCTTAGTGGGACTAGCGGGAGGAGGTGAGCAGTACTTC
>many|TRBJ2-7|TRBV28|TRBD2
CASGWGTSLYEQYF
TGTGCCAGTGGCTGGGGGACTAGCCTTTACGAGCAGTACTTC
>many|TRBJ1-1|TRBV28|NA
CASRPQQGQNTEAFF
TGTGCCAGCAGGCCCCAACAGGGCCAGAACACTGAAGCTTTCTTT
>once|TRBJ2-7|TRBV6-8|NA
CACSVGIGNFYYEQYF
TGTGCCTGCAGTGTCGGGATCGGCAACTTTTACTACGAGCAGTACTTC
>NA|TRBJ2-1|TRBV19|NA
CASSTEPPGTYNEQFF
TGTGCCAGTAGTACGGAGCCACCCGGCACCTACAATGAGCAGTTCTTC
>NA|TRBJ1-5|TRBV7-2|NA
CASSLEQLNNQPQHF
TGTGCCAGCAGCTTAGAACAGCTGAACAATCAGCCCCAGCATTTT
>few|TRBJ2-1|TRBV24-1|TRBD1
CATSDFDRVNEQFF
TGTGCCACCAGTGATTTTGACAGGGTCAATGAGCAGTTCTTC
>few|TRBJ1-2|TRBV28|NA
CASQPPYLGYTF
TGTGCCAGCCAGCCCCCTTATCTAGGCTACACCTTC
>many|TRBJ2-3|TRBV27|NA
CASSSRGGVADTQYF
TGTGCCAGCAGTTCCAGAGGAGGTGTGGCAGATACGCAGTATTTT
>many|TRBJ2-2|TRBV27|TRBD1
CASSLLGQYTGELFF
TGTGCCAGCAGTTTATTGGGACAGTACACCGGGGAGCTGTTTTTT
>many|TRBJ2-4|TRBV30|NA
CAWSGGALGIQYF
TGTGCCTGGAGTGGGGGGGCGCTGGGCATTCAGTACTTC
>many|TRBJ2-1|TRBV28|TRBD1
CASSSPGGPSYNEQFF
TGTGCCAGCAGTTCCCCAGGGGGCCCCTCATACAATGAGCAGTTCTTC
>many|TRBJ2-3|TRBV20-1|NA
CSAQLEDTQYF
TGCAGTGCCCAGCTCGAGGATACGCAGTATTTT
>NA|TRBJ2-1|TRBV5-4|NA
CASREGSYNEQFF
TGTGCCAGCCGTGAGGGCTCCTACAATGAGCAGTTCTTC
>NA|TRBJ2-5|TRBV6-6|TRBD2
CASSYPPGGTQYF
TGTGCCAGCAGTTACCCCCCGGGAGGTACCCAGTACTTC
>many|TRBJ2-7|TRBV7-9|NA
CASSFEGGRYEQYF
TGTGCCAGCAGCTTTGAAGGAGGGCGATACGAGCAGTACTTC
>many|TRBJ2-7|TRBV27|NA
CASSSDPHYEQYF
TGTGCCAGCAGTTCAGACCCTCACTACGAGCAGTACTTC
>NA|TRBJ2-2|TRBV19|TRBD1
CASSLDRGYTGELFF
TGTGCCAGTAGTCTTGACAGGGGGTACACCGGGGAGCTGTTTTTT
>many|TRBJ2-5|TRBV7-8|TRBD1
CASSSPGQGKETQYF
TGTGCCAGCAGCTCCCCGGGACAGGGTAAAGAGACCCAGTACTTC
>many|TRBJ2-4|TRBV3-1|TRBD2
CASSQGASGKNIQYF
TGTGCCAGCAGCCAAGGTGCTAGCGGGAAAAACATTCAGTACTTC
>many|TRBJ2-3|TRBV20-1|NA
CSAPSGPNIDTDTQYF
TGCAGTGCCCCCTCGGGCCCTAATATTGACACAGATACGCAGTATTTT
>few|TRBJ2-3|TRBV7-9|TRBD2
CASSLTGGLAGVDTQYF
TGTGCCAGCAGCTTAACAGGGGGACTAGCGGGAGTAGATACGCAGTATTTT
>few|TRBJ1-1|TRBV11-2|NA
CASSSLPRGNTEAFF
TGTGCCAGCAGCTCCCTACCCAGAGGGAACACTGAAGCTTTCTTT
>NA|TRBJ2-7|TRBV6-9|TRBD1
CASSFLGQGTHEQYF
TGTGCCAGCAGTTTTCTAGGACAGGGGACCCACGAGCAGTACTTC
>NA|TRBJ1-4|TRBV6-8|NA
CASSSSGPEDNGKLFF
TGTGCCAGCAGCTCCTCCGGCCCCGAGGACAATGGAAAACTGTTTTTT
>many|TRBJ2-7|TRBV20-1|NA
CSARGVRRGKGPYEQYF
TGCAGTGCTAGGGGGGTGAGGCGGGGCAAGGGCCCCTACGAGCAGTACTTC
>many|TRBJ2-1|TRBV5-1|TRBD1
CASSFQATGTGGNNEQFF
TGCGCCAGCAGCTTCCAGGCGACCGGGACAGGGGGGAATAATGAGCAGTTCTTC
>few|TRBJ2-5|TRBV2|NA
CASSEPTQETQYF
TGTGCCAGCAGTGAACCAACACAAGAGACCCAGTACTTC
>few|TRBJ2-5|TRBV19|NA
CASSTGGRQKETQYF
TGTGCCAGTAGCACAGGTGGGCGGCAAAAAGAGACCCAGTACTTC
>few|TRBJ2-7|TRBV18|NA
CASSPATGAYEQYF
TGTGCCAGCTCACCCGCGACAGGCGCCTACGAGCAGTACTTC
>NA|TRBJ2-3|TRBV19|NA
CASSNIGGRDGTDTQYF
TGTGCCAGTAGCAACATCGGGGGACGGGATGGCACAGATACGCAGTATTTT
>NA|TRBJ2-3|TRBV6-2/TRBV6-3|NA
CAITRTPAGTDTQYF
TGTGCCATCACCCGGACACCCGCGGGCACAGATACGCAGTATTTT
>NA|TRBJ1-2|TRBV6-5|TRBD1
CASSYSTGGVGGYTF
TGTGCCAGCAGTTACTCGACAGGGGGAGTTGGTGGCTACACCTTC
>many|TRBJ2-3|TRBV30|NA
CAWWSEHSDTQYF
TGTGCCTGGTGGTCGGAGCATTCAGATACGCAGTATTTT
>few|TRBJ2-7|TRBV28|NA
CASSPDRPYEQYF
TGTGCCAGCAGTCCCGACAGACCCTACGAGCAGTACTTC
>many|TRBJ2-1|TRBV9|NA
CASSVGSVRFNEQFF
TGTGCCAGCAGCGTAGGCTCAGTCCGATTCAATGAGCAGTTCTTC
>NA|TRBJ2-1|TRBV20-1|TRBD2
CSAREVAGGPYNEQFF
TGCAGTGCTAGAGAAGTAGCGGGAGGGCCCTACAATGAGCAGTTCTTC
>few|TRBJ2-2|TRBV20-1|TRBD2
CSADPSGNTGELFF
TGCAGTGCTGACCCTAGCGGGAACACCGGGGAGCTGTTTTTT
>NA|TRBJ2-7|TRBV12-3/TRBV12-4|TRBD2
CASRSSGFSYEQYF
TGTGCCAGCAGGTCTAGCGGTTTCTCCTACGAGCAGTACTTC
>NA|TRBJ1-6|TRBV5-6|NA
CASSTRQEYNSPLHF
TGTGCCAGCAGCACTAGACAGGAATATAATTCACCCCTCCACTTT
>many|TRBJ1-1|TRBV12-5|NA
CASGSTGIAEAFF
TGTGCTAGTGGGAGTACAGGGATCGCTGAAGCTTTCTTT
>many|TRBJ2-6|TRBV6-1|NA
CASTGGRPSGANVLTF
TGTGCCAGCACCGGGGGCAGGCCCTCTGGGGCCAACGTCCTGACTTTC